The table lists the clone carrying this TCR beta chain with a few counts. The antigen is not known. The record originates from a study of shared clonotypes between healthy human individuals. Study details: Donors had three CD4 naive, three CD4 memory, two CD8 naive and one CD8 memory plate apiece. The study's findings and limits: The naive CD4 repertoires of a handful of donors were compared, and approximately 5.3% of clonotypes were shared.

Profiled with immunoSEQ multiplex PCR; TCRdb holds only in-frame clones, not every one. This repertoire shows 300,000 to 350,000 clones, around four fifths found once; its top ten account for about 10%. The sequenced material came from memory CD4+ T cells sorted from blood. The subset denotes: CD45RA-negative fraction. The TCR originated in a man in his thirties or forties in good health.

The chain's CDR3 is CASSRTATNEKLFF. The CDR3, as DNA: TGTGCCAGCAGCAGGACAGCAACTAATGAAAAACTGTTTTTT. The chain has TRBV9 and TRBJ1-4; D might be TRBD1 (6 bases). CDR3 length: 14 amino acids. Trimming took 4 bases from V and 0 from J, leaving 7 bases between them. Germline V gives CDR1 SGDLS, CDR2 YYNGEE.